This is a list of T cell receptor beta chains from one sample in a study of CD8+CD57+ T cells in acquired aplastic anemia. TCRdb processed the reads anew with MiXCR; each CDR3 protein has one entry. The data contain over 45,000 distinct CDR3 sequences, about 78% of them singletons. Material: sorted CD4+, CD8+, or CD8+CD57+ T cells (not recorded which) from PBMCs. The origin of the receptors is a human donor in good health, serving as a control. The conserved cysteine and the conserved F or W are not part of the CDR3 here. A D gene is named only where the DNA matches it firmly.

j_call v_call d_call cdr3_aa
TRBJ1-5 TRBV11-2 . ASRGGGSNQPQH
TRBJ2-7 TRBV15 TRBD2 ATSRGRGGRSYEQY
TRBJ2-2 TRBV24-1 TRBD2 ATSDSVLAGGLDTGELF
TRBJ2-7 TRBV29-1 TRBD1 SVEEGTATYEQY
TRBJ1-2 TRBV29-1 TRBD1 SVIMKGQGDYGYT
TRBJ1-1 TRBV7-9 . ASSVSRNLNTEAF
TRBJ2-7 TRBV10-2 . ASSVLSLARGYEQY
TRBJ2-7 TRBV7-9 . ASSLAERY
TRBJ2-7 TRBV29-1 TRBD2 SVAGTSGGEKSYEQY
TRBJ2-7 TRBV29-1 . SVEDQGPEQY
TRBJ2-7 TRBV7-6 . ASSLDSGSEQY
TRBJ2-3 TRBV24-1 . ATSDRRRSGSTDTQY
TRBJ1-1 TRBV29-1 . SAQPQPLNTEAF
TRBJ2-6 TRBV6-1 . ASSEVTSGANVLT
TRBJ1-5 TRBV19 . ASNEWESNQPQH
TRBJ2-1 TRBV20-1 TRBD2 SARDVKGRGWQF
TRBJ1-1 TRBV19 . ASSINARGSEAF
TRBJ2-1 TRBV11-1 . ASSLSGTSYNEQF
TRBJ2-1 TRBV9 . ASSVPGSDNEQF
TRBJ2-7 TRBV7-3 . ASSVDISYEQY
TRBJ2-7 TRBV25-1 . ASSDRAYEQY
TRBJ1-6 TRBV4-2 TRBD1 ASSQDHIKGQGAYNSPLH
TRBJ2-5 TRBV7-9 . ASSFWGPETQY
TRBJ1-2 TRBV10-3 TRBD1 AISEITGTGNGYT
TRBJ2-3 TRBV7-3 TRBD2 ASSSAGLAGADTQY
TRBJ2-4 TRBV11-1 . ASSGQGKVGSAKNIQY
TRBJ2-5 TRBV28 TRBD2 ASSLIAGVRETQY
TRBJ2-7 TRBV20-1 TRBD1 SANTGAGFEQY
TRBJ1-2 TRBV29-1 TRBD1 SVERGLGYGYT
TRBJ1-3 TRBV5-1 . ASSLGTSGNTIY
TRBJ1-6 TRBV2 . ASSEGGNSPLH
TRBJ2-3 TRBV10-2 . ASSGPIGTPERTDTQY
TRBJ1-2 TRBV15 TRBD1 ATSRGQGAGGYT
TRBJ2-5 TRBV7-3 TRBD1 ASSLTGQGAAQY
TRBJ2-7 TRBV12-5 TRBD1 ASDTYRGPYYEQY
TRBJ1-2 TRBV7-2 TRBD1 ASSPGTDGYT
TRBJ1-1 TRBV7-9 TRBD1 ASSSGQGAAGEAF
TRBJ2-3 TRBV15 . ATSRGGGSTDTQY
TRBJ2-3 TRBV4-2 . ASSPETGGPDTQY
TRBJ2-1 TRBV24-1 . ATRSTRGPNEQL
TRBJ2-5 TRBV2 TRBD1 ASSSTTGDQETQY
TRBJ2-7 TRBV20-1 TRBD2 SARRGLAGDPEQY
TRBJ1-2 TRBV11-3 . ASSISVYDYT
TRBJ2-5 TRBV12-3/TRBV12-4 . ASSLSQDRLPY
TRBJ1-1 TRBV28 . ASSLSGGADEAF
TRBJ2-2 TRBV6-5 . ASSYSGDTGELF
TRBJ2-1 TRBV2 . ASQEGGGVNEQF
TRBJ2-1 TRBV11-1 TRBD2 VSSPTGGLGNKQF
TRBJ2-7 TRBV2 TRBD1 ASSERDRGFDEQY
TRBJ2-7 TRBV20-1 . SARGVSAFLHSYEQY
TRBJ2-7 TRBV15 . ATSRVDSNGRD
TRBJ2-2 TRBV20-1 TRBD2 SARTLSGGNTGELF
TRBJ1-2 TRBV4-3 . ASSQERQGAGYT